The 25 T cell receptor beta chains given below trace back to one sample, sequenced in a study of technical replicates of blood from a handful of donors. TCRdb keeps only in-frame clones here, not all; method: immunoSEQ multiplex PCR. The sample has roughly 100,000 clones; almost 96% are singletons. Sequenced input: T cells isolated from PBMCs. The receptor set was obtained from a human donor in good health.

The V and J genes are TRBV7-6 and TRBJ2-1; D is perhaps TRBD1 (5 bases). The CDR3 sequence is 14 residues long. V was trimmed by 3 bases and J by 8 bases, leaving 14 bases between them. The germline CDR1 and CDR2 sequences are SGHVS and FNYEAQ. In DNA form, the CDR3 reads TGTGCCAGCAGCTTCAAACAGGTTCTTGATGAGCAGTTCTTC. This codes for CASSFKQVLDEQFF. The full variable domain, in which reference TRBV7-6 and TRBJ2-1 provide the parts outside the CDR3, is GAGVSQSPRYKVTKRGQDVALRCDPISGHVSLYWYRQALGQGPEFLTYFNYEAQQDKSGLPNDRFSAERPEGSISTLTIQRTEQRDSAMYRCASSFKQVLDEQFFGPGTRLTVL.

This clone was counted a few times. The V and J genes are TRBV4-1 and TRBJ2-5, with 11 bases that match TRBD2. The CDR3 is made up of 15 amino acids. Unmatched junction bases numbered 2, after V lost 0 bases and J lost 5 bases. CDR1 MGHRA and CDR2 YSYEKL come from the germline V gene. Here the CDR3 reads CASSQDVAGGETQYF. The CDR3 coding sequence is TGCGCCAGCAGCCAAGACGTAGCGGGAGGGGAGACCCAGTACTTC.

V and J are TRBV2 and TRBJ2-3; 10 nucleotides match TRBD1. The CDR3 has 18 residues. Trimming at V came to 6 bases and at J to 1 base, leaving 13 bases not matched to a gene. Germline V gene sequence: CDR1 SNHLY, CDR2 FYNNEI. CDR3 coding DNA: TGTGCCAGCAGCGGAAGCCGGGACAGGGGCGCGGGCACAGATACGCAGTATTTT. Translating gives CASSGSRDRGAGTDTQYF.

This rearrangement joins TRBV6-5 to TRBJ1-1; D is uncertain. V was shortened by 10 bases and J by 1 base, with 13 bases between the two germline ends. The V gene's germline CDR1 is MNHEY and CDR2 SVGAGI. The CDR3 has 13 amino acids. The CDR3 bases are TGTGCCATATTCCAAGCGGGGAACACTGAAGCTTTCTTT. As protein: CAIFQAGNTEAFF.

The chain links TRBV27 to TRBJ2-7; 11 positions match TRBD2. This CDR3 spans 16 amino acids. Germline V gene data show CDR1 as MNHEY and CDR2 as SMNVEV (reference sequence). The junction had 16 bases not matched to a gene; V was cut back by 11 bases and J by 4 bases. The CDR3 protein is CASWGGSLAGDYEQYF. The CDR3 DNA reads as TGTGCCTCGTGGGGAGGGTCACTAGCGGGAGATTACGAGCAGTACTTC.

The chain uses TRBV6-6 and TRBJ1-4; TRBD1 agrees at 7 bases. The CDR3 length is 15 residues. V shed 4 bases, J shed 4 bases, and the junction held 6 bases outside the gene matches. Germline CDR1 is MNHNY and CDR2 is SVGAGI (reference sequence). DNA of the CDR3: TGTGCCAGCAGTTCCGCCGGGACAGTTAATGAAAAACTGTTTTTT. Translated: CASSSAGTVNEKLFF.

The chain uses TRBV30 and TRBJ2-1, with 16 bases that match TRBD2. This CDR3 region has 14 residues. The ends lost 4 bases at V and 15 bases at J; junction bases unmatched: 9. From germline, CDR1 is GTSNPN and CDR2 SVGIG (reference sequence). In nucleotides, the CDR3 is TGTGCCTGGACCACGGGACTAGCGGGGGGGCGTTGGTTCTTC. This encodes CAWTTGLAGGRWFF.

The chain recombines TRBV7-2 with TRBJ2-7; 9 bases align to TRBD2. V was pared by 6 bases and J by 7 bases, with 10 bases of the junction left unmatched. Germline V gives CDR1 SGHTA, CDR2 FQGNSA. This CDR3 has 14 amino acids. CDR3 sequence: CASRSGTSWREQYF. CDR3 sequence (DNA): TGTGCCAGCAGATCCGGGACTAGCTGGAGAGAGCAGTACTTC.

The rearrangement uses TRBV5-1 and TRBJ2-2; 7 nucleotides match TRBD2. The V and J ends lost 5 bases and 6 bases, in that order; junction bases with no gene match: 7. The length of the CDR3 is 14 residues. Germline values: CDR1 SGHRS, CDR2 YFSETQ. The DNA for the CDR3 is TGCGCCAGCAGGGACACTAGCGAGGCCGGGGAGCTGTTTTTT. Amino acids: CASRDTSEAGELFF.

J is TRBJ1-1 and V is TRBV19, with TRBD1 identical over 8 bases. The ends lost 9 bases at V and 3 bases at J; junction bases unmatched: 9. This CDR3 is 14 amino acids long. Germline CDR1 is LNHDA and CDR2 is SQIVND (reference sequence). The CDR3 is CASAAGGVYTEAFF. Written as DNA, the CDR3 is TGTGCCAGCGCGGCAGGGGGCGTTTACACTGAAGCTTTCTTT.

The rearrangement joins TRBV19 to TRBJ2-3; D is perhaps TRBD1 (6 bases). CDR3 length: 14 residues. Trimming took off 10 bases at V and 6 bases at J, with 20 bases between the two ends. Per the germline V gene, CDR1 is LNHDA and CDR2 is SQIVND (reference sequence). The CDR3 sequence: CATAGDKVRDTQYF. DNA for the CDR3: TGTGCCACCGCAGGGGATAAAGTAAGGGATACGCAGTATTTT.

V and J are TRBV18 and TRBJ1-1; TRBD1 is a possible D gene (5 bases). Between the trimmed V and J ends, which lost 4 bases and 3 bases, there was a span of 15 bases. The CDR3 is 15 amino acids. Germline V gene lookup returns CDR1 KGHSH and CDR2 LQKENI. The CDR3 is CASSRDPGRDTEAFF. The CDR3 DNA is TGTGCCAGCTCACGGGACCCAGGGAGGGACACTGAAGCTTTCTTT.

This chain links TRBV2 with TRBJ2-1; 7 positions match TRBD2. Germline values: CDR1 SNHLY, CDR2 FYNNEI. The J segment lost 10 bases and the V segment lost 6 bases, leaving 3 bases of the junction unmatched. CDR3 length: 11 residues. Here the CDR3 reads CASRGTTEQFF. The CDR3 DNA reads as TGTGCCAGCAGAGGGACTACCGAGCAGTTCTTC.

This clone was counted a single time. V usage is TRBV19 and J usage is TRBJ1-2; 7 bases match TRBD1. V lost 2 bases and J lost 1; bases outside the gene matches: 7. From germline, CDR1 is LNHDA and CDR2 SQIVND (reference sequence). This CDR3 region has 16 residues. The CDR3 coding sequence is TGTGCCAGTAGTATAAACGCCGGGACAGATAACTATGGCTACACCTTC. It translates to CASSINAGTDNYGYTF.

The chain carries TRBV9 and TRBJ2-5; 11 nucleotides line up with TRBD2. This CDR3 region has 17 residues. The V gene end was trimmed by 0 bases and the J gene end by 2 bases; junction bases not matched to a gene: 6. In germline, CDR1 is SGDLS, CDR2 YYNGEE. CDR3 coding DNA: TGTGCCAGCAGCGTAGGAACGGGACTAGCGGCACAAGAGACCCAGTACTTC. Protein product: CASSVGTGLAAQETQYF. Combining the CDR3 with reference TRBV9 and TRBJ2-5 gives the whole variable domain DSGVTQTPKHLITATGQRVTLRCSPRSGDLSVYWYQQSLDQGLQFLIQYYNGEERAKGNILERFSAQQFPDLHSELNLSSLELGDSALYFCASSVGTGLAAQETQYFGPGTRLLVL.

The gene calls are TRBV6-1 and TRBJ2-1; D not resolved. Looked up from germline, CDR1 is MNHNS and CDR2 is SASEGT. V gave up 10 bases and J gave up 8 bases, with 3 bases separating them. The CDR3 is 8 residues long. CDR3 sequence (DNA): TGTGCCACCGATGAGCAGTTCTTC. It specifies CATDEQFF.

This chain links TRBV29-1 with TRBJ1-2, with D possibly being TRBD1 (6 bases). Germline CDR1 reads SQVTM; CDR2 reads ANQGSEA. The germline V and J ends were trimmed by 6 bases and 5 bases, with 16 bases remaining between them. This CDR3 is built from 13 residues. In DNA, the CDR3 is TGCAGCGTAGTCGTAGGACAGAAATATGGCTACACCTTC. Protein: CSVVVGQKYGYTF.

The V gene is TRBV7-6, the J gene TRBJ2-7, with 9 positions matching TRBD1. Germline V gives CDR1 SGHVS, CDR2 FNYEAQ. Losses at the gene ends were 5 bases for V and 6 bases for J; bases not matched to a gene: 2. The CDR3 extends over 12 amino acids. CDR3 nucleotides: TGTGCCAGCAGCCCGACAGGGGGCGAGCAGTACTTC. Protein product: CASSPTGGEQYF.

The sample holds one count of this clone. This chain links TRBV7-2 with TRBJ2-7; the D gene is possibly TRBD2 (7 bases). The CDR3 spans 15 residues. Trimming took 5 bases from V and 1 from J, leaving 15 bases between them. The germline V gene encodes CDR1 SGHTA and CDR2 FQGNSA. The CDR3 coding sequence is TGTGCCAGCAGCCCCCTAGGGGGGGGATCCTACGAGCAGTACTTC. Residues: CASSPLGGGSYEQYF.

The chain links TRBV6-1 to TRBJ1-2, with TRBD1 matching over 7 bases. The V gene end was trimmed by 3 bases and the J gene end by 5 bases; junction bases not matched to a gene: 9. The germline V gene has CDR1 MNHNS and CDR2 SASEGT. This CDR3 comprises 15 residues. The CDR3 DNA sequence: TGTGCCAGCAGTGACCAACCGGGACAGTTGTATGGCTACACCTTC. Amino acid sequence: CASSDQPGQLYGYTF.

The genes are TRBV7-2 and TRBJ2-7, with TRBD1 matching over 9 bases. The germline gives CDR1 SGHTA, CDR2 FQGNSA. CDR3 length: 14 amino acids. After removal of 4 bases from V and 7 bases from J, the junction contained 8 bases not matched to a gene. The CDR3 DNA reads as TGTGCCAGCAGCTCCGGGACAGGGACCTTGGAGCAGTACTTC. It codes for CASSSGTGTLEQYF.

The chain uses TRBV7-9 and TRBJ2-7, with 7 bases fitting TRBD1. There are 13 residues in the CDR3. Germline loops: CDR1 SEHNR, CDR2 FQNEAQ (reference sequence). V lost 2 bases to trimming and J lost 3 bases; unmatched junction nucleotides: 1. CDR3 sequence reads: CASSLRDSYEQYF. In nucleotides, the CDR3 is TGTGCCAGCAGCTTACGGGACAGCTACGAGCAGTACTTC.

This chain joins TRBV14 and TRBJ1-2; TRBD1 aligns across 7 bases. The CDR3 runs 15 residues. Germline V gene data show CDR1 as SGHDN and CDR2 as FVKESK. V was pared by 2 bases and J by 3 bases, with 6 bases of the junction left unmatched. CDR3 sequence: CASSQSQGGYYGYTF. The CDR3 DNA reads as TGTGCCAGCAGCCAATCCCAGGGGGGTTACTATGGCTACACCTTC. The complete variable domain, with remaining parts taken from reference TRBV14 and TRBJ1-2, reads EAGVTQFPSHSVIEKGQTVTLRCDPISGHDNLYWYRRVMGKEIKFLLHFVKESKQDESGMPNNRFLAERTGGTYSTLKVQPAELEDSGVYFCASSQSQGGYYGYTFGSGTRLTVV.

The chain joins TRBV29-1 to TRBJ2-7; D might be TRBD2 (5 bases). The length of the CDR3 is 12 residues. Trimming pared 7 bases from V and 6 bases from J, leaving 16 bases between. CDR1 and CDR2 (germline): SQVTM, ANQGSEA. The CDR3 DNA reads TGCAGCGCCGGACTTAAAAAGGGCGAGCAGTACTTC. This sequence encodes CSAGLKKGEQYF.

The chain employs TRBV6-1 and TRBJ1-1; D call uncertain. The V end was cut by 5 bases, the J end by 0 bases, with 7 bases between. Germline V lookup: CDR1 MNHNS, CDR2 SASEGT. CDR3 length: 13 residues. CDR3 amino acids: CASSFKMNTEAFF. The CDR3 nucleotides are TGTGCCAGCAGTTTCAAAATGAACACTGAAGCTTTCTTT.